This T cell receptor (beta chain) was captured in a study of OX40 agonist ivuxolimab in advanced cancers. The germline gives CDR1 SGHAT, CDR2 FQNNGV. Trimming shortened V by 4 bases and J by 0 bases, and 18 bases separated the two germline ends. This CDR3 region has 18 residues. Profiled with immunoSEQ multiplex PCR; TCRdb holds only in-frame clones, not every one. The repertoire holds tens of thousands of clones, roughly 91% seen once, with under 0.7% in the top ten. The V and J genes are TRBV11-2 and TRBJ1-4, with D uncertain. The clonotype originates from an adult with an advanced solid tumor such as melanoma, head and neck, liver or kidney cancer. The source was CD4+ or CD8+ T cells sorted from blood, collected in a trial of the OX40 agonist ivuxolimab. The CDR3 sequence: CASSSAATFPATNEKLFF. For the CDR3, the DNA is TGTGCCAGCAGCTCGGCTGCCACCTTCCCTGCAACTAATGAAAAACTGTTTTTT. Together with reference TRBV11-2 and TRBJ1-4, the CDR3 gives the full variable domain: EAGVAQSPRYKIIEKRQSVAFWCNPISGHATLYWYQQILGQGPKLLIQFQNNGVVDDSQLPKDRFSAERLKGVDSTLKIQPAKLEDSAVYLCASSSAATFPATNEKLFFGSGTQLSVL.